This TCR beta chain was captured by sequencing in a study of regulatory dendritic cells for organ transplantation. Study observations and caveats: Memory CD8+ clonal expansion seemed more limited with regulatory than mature dendritic cells. Memory T cells were less diverse than naive, with memory CD8+ most oligoclonal.

As to this clone: Antigen specificity is unknown.

Sequencing was performed with immunoSEQ multiplex PCR; in TCRdb, only in-frame clones are kept and a portion is missing. The data show 30,000 to 35,000 clones, about 89% seen once. CD4+ or CD8+ T cells were sorted as naive CD45RA+ or memory CD45RO+. CDR3 length equals 13 residues. The V gene lost 6 bases and the J gene lost 4 bases, with 13 bases spanning the gap. CDR1 is SGHAT, CDR2 FQNNGV, per germline. The material sequenced was naive CD4+ T cells from blood. Documented subset: CD45RA+ naive T cells. The TCR was taken from a human donor in good health. The V call is TRBV11-2, the J call TRBJ2-7; D gene ambiguous. In nucleotides, the CDR3 is TGTGCCAGCAGTCTTCGCCCGGCGTACGAGCAGTACTTC. Amino acid sequence: CASSLRPAYEQYF.